Following are 15 T cell receptor beta chains from one sample sequenced in a study of cytomegalovirus exposure and HLA in healthy donors (dated 2017 in TCRdb). The library was built by means of the immunoSEQ multiplex PCR assay. Sourced from immuneACCESS, this table was stored by TCRdb with only in-frame sequences that have V and J called. A share of the clones is absent; for the studies checked, an unresolved V gene accounts for under half, and the remainder has no known explanation. Counted in this sample were 60,000 to 85,000 clones; 85% to 95% of them appeared once. The top ten clones comprise roughly 1.6% of the sample. The sample comprised PBMCs. These receptors all come from a man younger than 35 in good health and CMV-seropositive.

V usage is TRBV5-1 and J usage is TRBJ2-1; D is perhaps TRBD1 (9 bases). The germline CDR1 and CDR2 sequences are SGHRS and YFSETQ. The V gene lost 1 base and the J gene lost 6 bases, with 23 bases spanning the gap. This CDR3 is built from 18 residues. CDR3 sequence: CASSLLAGGQGKGNEQFF. DNA of the CDR3: TGCGCCAGCAGCTTGTTGGCGGGAGGACAGGGGAAGGGCAATGAGCAGTTCTTC.

V is TRBV28 and J is TRBJ2-3; D is ambiguous. This CDR3 contains 12 residues. Trimming removed 6 bases from V and 0 bases from J, with 4 bases in between. From germline, CDR1 is MDHEN and CDR2 SYDVKM. CDR3 in DNA: TGTGCCAGCAGCTATAGCACAGATACGCAGTATTTT. Translated, it gives CASSYSTDTQYF.

The V call is TRBV5-8, the J call TRBJ1-3, with D possibly TRBD1 on 5 matching bases. CDR1 is SGHTS, CDR2 YDEGEE, per germline. The CDR3 totals 16 residues. V was shortened by 0 bases and J by 0 bases, with 10 bases between the two germline ends. The chain's CDR3 is CASSLGQTVSGNTIYF. The CDR3 nucleotides read TGTGCCAGCAGCTTGGGACAGACCGTCTCTGGAAACACCATATATTTT. The whole variable domain, remainder taken from reference TRBV5-8 and TRBJ1-3, is EAGVTQSPTHLIKTRGQQATLRCSPISGHTSVYWYQQALGLGLQFLLWYDEGEERNRGNFPPRFSGRQFPNYSSELNVNALELEDSALYLCASSLGQTVSGNTIYFGEGSWLTVV.

The V and J genes are TRBV27 and TRBJ2-1, with 10 bases identical to TRBD2. This CDR3 has 17 amino acids. After removal of 2 bases from V and 7 bases from J, the junction contained 11 bases not matched to a gene. Germline lookup yields CDR1 MNHEY and CDR2 SMNVEV (reference sequence). CDR3 sequence reads: CASSLTLAGVHGNEQFF. The CDR3 nucleotides are TGTGCCAGCAGTTTAACGCTAGCGGGAGTACATGGAAATGAGCAGTTCTTC.

The rearrangement joins TRBV6-6 to TRBJ1-1; a weak D match, TRBD1 (6 bases). Trimming pared 8 bases from V and 3 bases from J, leaving 13 bases between. This CDR3 region has 13 residues. Germline V lookup: CDR1 MNHNY, CDR2 SVGAGI (reference sequence). The CDR3 nucleotides are TGTGCCAGCCGCCTTCCAGGGGACACTGAAGCTTTCTTT. Its protein is CASRLPGDTEAFF.

The chain is built from TRBV6-6 and TRBJ2-5; tentative D call: TRBD2 (7 bases). Trimming cost V 6 bases and J 9 bases, with 17 bases left between them. Germline CDR1 MNHNY, CDR2 SVGAGI (reference sequence). The CDR3 is made up of 13 amino acids. CDR3 sequence: CASREGGSGAQYF. The DNA of the CDR3 is TGTGCCAGCAGGGAGGGAGGGTCAGGGGCCCAGTACTTC.

This chain joins TRBV10-3 and TRBJ2-4; 12 bases are shared with TRBD2. Germline assignment: CDR1 ENHRY and CDR2 SYGVKD. The CDR3 is 15 amino acids. Trimming removed 5 bases from V and 1 base from J; junction bases left unmatched: 0. DNA for the CDR3: TGTGCCATCAGTCTAGCGGGAGGGGCCAAAAACATTCAGTACTTC. Encoded protein: CAISLAGGAKNIQYF.

V usage is TRBV28 and J usage is TRBJ2-4; 7 nucleotides match TRBD1. V shed 4 bases and J 0 bases; nucleotides not matched to a gene: 9. Germline assignment: CDR1 MDHEN and CDR2 SYDVKM. The CDR3 totals 17 residues. The CDR3 here is CASSWDTGAIAKNIQYF. CDR3 bases: TGTGCCAGCAGTTGGGACACAGGGGCTATAGCCAAAAACATTCAGTACTTC.

This clone has just one count. The V gene is TRBV5-8, the J gene TRBJ2-2; 8 nucleotides align to TRBD1. The junction had 5 bases not matched to a gene; V was cut back by 0 bases and J by 7 bases. The CDR3 consists of 15 residues. Germline V CDR1 and CDR2: SGHTS, YDEGEE. In nucleotides, the CDR3 is TGTGCCAGCAGCTTGGCTCAGGGGGCAAACGGGGAGCTGTTTTTT. Amino acid sequence: CASSLAQGANGELFF.

This clone was counted between two and nine times. This rearrangement joins TRBV19 to TRBJ2-3, with 7 nucleotides matching TRBD1. Unmatched junction bases numbered 10, after V lost 4 bases and J lost 9 bases. This CDR3 is 14 amino acids long. The germline V gene encodes CDR1 LNHDA and CDR2 SQIVND (reference sequence). CDR3 protein: CASSTPNRGGTQYF. Written as DNA, the CDR3 is TGTGCCAGTAGTACACCTAACAGGGGCGGAACGCAGTATTTT.

The chain uses TRBV15 and TRBJ2-1, with 10 bases identical to TRBD2. CDR1 and CDR2 (germline): LNHNV, YYDKDF (reference sequence). The CDR3 has 16 amino acids. With 5 bases clipped from V and 2 bases from J, the junction kept 6 bases outside the gene matches. The CDR3 sequence: CATSRISGRAYNEQFF. The DNA of the CDR3 is TGTGCCACCAGCCGGATCAGCGGGAGGGCCTACAATGAGCAGTTCTTC.

V and J are TRBV28 and TRBJ2-3, with TRBD2 matching over 7 bases. CDR3 length: 17 amino acids. The germline V gene encodes CDR1 MDHEN and CDR2 SYDVKM. Losses at the gene ends were 6 bases for V and 4 bases for J; bases not matched to a gene: 16. The CDR3 coding sequence is TGTGCCAGCAGCCACGGAGCTAGCGGCCGGGTAGCAGATACGCAGTATTTT. Its translation is CASSHGASGRVADTQYF.

Comments on this clone: The germline gene is not matched at one end of the junction; a read error may be the cause. This chain uses TRBV5-1 with TRBJ2-1, with 11 bases aligning to TRBD2. The germline gives CDR1 SGHRS, CDR2 YFSETQ. The CDR3 extends over 15 amino acids. CDR3 bases: TGCGCCAGCAGATTGGGACTAGCGGACTACAATGAGCAGTTCTTC. Its translation: CASRLGLADYNEQFF. Variable domain in full (rest from reference TRBV5-1 and TRBJ2-1): KAGVTQTPRYLIKTRGQQVTLSCSPISGHRSVSWYQQTPGQGLQFLFEYFSETQRNKGNFPGRFSGRQFSNSRSEMNVSTLELGDSALYLCASRLGLADYNEQFFGPGTRLTVL.

The rearrangement joins TRBV7-3 to TRBJ2-6; D is possibly TRBD1 (7 bases). The CDR3 loop spans 18 amino acids. The germline CDR1 and CDR2 sequences are SGHTA and FQGTGA. The V end lost 3 bases, the J end lost 1 base, and 16 bases lay between the germline ends. The CDR3 sequence is CASSFKATGTSGANVLTF. CDR3 in DNA: TGTGCCAGCAGCTTCAAGGCGACAGGGACTTCTGGGGCCAACGTCCTGACTTTC.

This clone was counted once. The V call is TRBV6-1, the J call TRBJ2-1; 8 nucleotides line up with TRBD1. Germline lookup yields CDR1 MNHNS and CDR2 SASEGT. V lost 6 bases, J lost 4 bases, and 8 bases stayed unmatched. CDR3 length equals 15 residues. The CDR3 spells CASRDDWTGYNEQFF. In nucleotides, the CDR3 is TGTGCCAGCAGGGATGACTGGACAGGGTACAATGAGCAGTTCTTC.